The clone carrying this TCR beta chain appeared a few times. Between the trimmed V and J ends, which lost 1 base and 7 bases, there was a span of 14 bases. The V gene's germline CDR1 is SGHNT and CDR2 YYREEE (reference sequence). This CDR3 is built from 14 residues. This entry is derived from a study of OX40 agonist ivuxolimab in advanced cancers. The overall study: Three dose-escalation patients had partial responses: one with hepatocellular carcinoma and two with cutaneous melanoma.

Individuals having autoimmune disease history or systemic immunosuppression were not enrolled. Using immunoSEQ multiplex PCR, the repertoire was profiled, and TCRdb retains in-frame clones only, with some absent. The repertoire holds just under 85,000 clones, more than 80% seen once, with roughly 2.5% in the top ten. The sequences come from CD4+ or CD8+ T cells sorted from blood, collected in a trial of the OX40 agonist ivuxolimab. The clonotype comes from an adult with an advanced solid tumor such as melanoma, head and neck, liver or kidney cancer. This chain connects TRBV5-4 to TRBJ1-2; D is ambiguous. The CDR3 sequence: CASSLPTDSFGYTF. As DNA, the CDR3 is TGTGCCAGCAGCTTGCCGACCGACTCCTTTGGCTACACCTTC.